Listed below are T cell receptor beta chains from one sample, sequenced in a study of T-cell memory formation after mild COVID-19. A single record per CDR3 protein comes from TCRdb applying MiXCR to the 5' RACE reads. The repertoire holds 350,000 to 550,000 distinct CDR3 sequences, with over 15% as singletons. The sequencing input was PBMCs or a T cell subset sorted from them (not recorded which). The source is a man between 18 and 29 years old who had mild COVID-19 (a few samples of this study predate the infection). Cell type and time point are not known. The CDR3 runs from the conserved cysteine through the conserved F or W. The D gene is left open where the match is weak. Clone size is stated in some rows and not others, as once, few, many or a class when expanded.

j_call d_call v_call clone_size cdr3_nt cdr3_aa
TRBJ1-6 . TRBV2 . TGTGCCAGCAGTGAATCGTTCGTGGCGGGAGATTCACCCCTCCACTTT CASSESFVAGDSPLHF
TRBJ2-3 TRBD2 TRBV7-2 . TGTGCCAGCAGCAGGTCGGGACTAGTGAGGGCAGATACGCAGTATTTT CASSRSGLVRADTQYF
TRBJ1-1 . TRBV7-2 few TGTGCCAGCAGCTTCATCCTAGGGGAAGCTTTCTTT CASSFILGEAFF
TRBJ2-1 . TRBV6-2/TRBV6-3 . TGTGCCAGCAAACTGAGGGGGGGCTTCGACAATGAGCAGTTCTTC CASKLRGGFDNEQFF
TRBJ1-1 . TRBV7-9 few TGTGCCAGCACCTCGGGGGGCCGGGGGATTGAAGCTTTCTTT CASTSGGRGIEAFF
TRBJ1-3 . TRBV4-3 . TGCGCCAGCAGCTGGAAGAACGCTGGAAACACCATATATTTT CASSWKNAGNTIYF
TRBJ2-5 TRBD1 TRBV10-3 many TGTGCCATCAAAGGGACAGACCTTCAAGAGACCCAGTACTTC CAIKGTDLQETQYF
TRBJ2-7 TRBD1 TRBV7-3 few TGTGCCAGCAGCTTAAAAGGACAGGATTTCTACGAGCAGTACTTC CASSLKGQDFYEQYF
TRBJ2-7 . TRBV5-1 . TGCGCCAGCAGCGCAACAACAGATTACGAGCAGTACTTC CASSATTDYEQYF
TRBJ2-5 . TRBV20-1 . TGCAGTGCTAGATGGGGGGGGGCCGGAGAGACCCAGTACTTC CSARWGGAGETQYF
TRBJ2-4 . TRBV6-2/TRBV6-3 few TGTGCCAGCAGTTACGGGTGGGACCACAAAAACATTCAGTACTTC CASSYGWDHKNIQYF
TRBJ1-6 . TRBV21-1 . TGTGCCAGCAGCAATCAGGTGCGGTATTCACCCCTCCACTTT CASSNQVRYSPLHF
TRBJ1-1 . TRBV6-6 many TGTGCCAGCAGTTACGGAAATCGGGGCAGGGAGAACACTGAAGCTTTCTTT CASSYGNRGRENTEAFF
TRBJ2-3 TRBD1 TRBV5-1 . TGCGCCAGCAGCCAGGGGGATCCTTCGGATACGCAGTATTTT CASSQGDPSDTQYF
TRBJ2-3 . TRBV18 many TGTGCCAGCAGCCCTGACACAGATACGCAGTATTTT CASSPDTDTQYF
TRBJ2-1 . TRBV11-2 few TGTGCCAGCAGCTCGACAGGGACTAGAGGGTCCTGGGAGCAGTTCTTC CASSSTGTRGSWEQFF
TRBJ1-2 . TRBV6-5 . TGTGCCAGCAGTTACTCGCTGGGGGCGGACACCCCCCTCGATGGCTACACCTTC CASSYSLGADTPLDGYTF
TRBJ2-5 TRBD2 TRBV7-2 few TGTGCCAGCAGCTTACGCTGGGCGGGGGGCCCTACACAGTACTTC CASSLRWAGGPTQYF
TRBJ2-2 TRBD2 TRBV4-3 many TGCGCCAGCAGCCTCCTGACTAGCGGGGGGCGGCGCGCCGGGGAGCTGTTTTTT CASSLLTSGGRRAGELFF